These 23 T cell receptor beta chains originate from one sample sequenced in a study of monozygotic twins with inflammatory bowel disease. Following a re-call of the 5' RACE reads, TCRdb has one entry per CDR3 protein and lacks DNA. The sample is made up of roughly 160,000 distinct CDR3 sequences, and the top ten hold roughly 2.3% of it. Source material: blood. These receptors all stem from a human donor with ulcerative colitis or Crohn's disease, or a healthy co-twin of an affected twin (not recorded which).

The CDR3 protein is CASSYEAGGASGELFF. The genes are TRBV5-5 and TRBJ2-2; lacking DNA, the TRBD1 call made by TCRdb goes unchecked. This CDR3 region has 16 residues. The germline gives CDR1 SGHKS, CDR2 YYEKEE (reference sequence).

The chain employs TRBV20-1 and TRBJ2-7; the D call of TRBD1 rests on TCRdb alone, since no DNA is present to check it. Germline V gene sequence: CDR1 DFQATT, CDR2 SNEGSKA (reference sequence). The CDR3 has 15 amino acids. The CDR3 loop is CSARDGVGQSYEQYF.

The chain couples TRBV20-1 to TRBJ2-1; the TCRdb D gene call, TRBD2, has no DNA to confirm it. The germline gives CDR1 DFQATT, CDR2 SNEGSKA (reference sequence). The CDR3 contains 12 residues. The chain's CDR3 is CSFEGGADEQFF.

V gene TRBV7-8 combines with J gene TRBJ2-7; checking the TCRdb D call of TRBD1 is not possible without DNA. Germline CDR1 SGHVS, CDR2 FQNEAQ. The CDR3 sequence is 17 residues long. The CDR3 region is CASSPRQGNPGSYEQYF. Filled out from reference TRBV7-8 and TRBJ2-7, the complete variable domain reads GAGVSQSPRYKVAKRGQDVALRCDPISGHVSLFWYQQALGQGPEFLTYFQNEAQLDKSGLPSDRFFAERPEGSVSTLKIQRTQQEDSAVYLCASSPRQGNPGSYEQYFGPGTRLTVT.

This CDR3 is CASSSSTSGRAYNEQFF. The J gene is TRBJ2-1, the V gene TRBV7-2; TCRdb designates TRBD2, a call that cannot be tested without DNA. CDR3 size: 17 residues. Per the germline V gene, CDR1 is SGHTA and CDR2 is FQGNSA.

J is TRBJ1-2 and V is TRBV5-1. The CDR3 length is 15 residues. The germline CDR1 and CDR2 sequences are SGHRS and YFSETQ. CDR3 in amino acids: CASSSDGEVGYGYTF.

The V and J genes are TRBV7-9 and TRBJ2-1; TCRdb proposes TRBD1, but this gene call is untestable without DNA. Germline V gene lookup returns CDR1 SEHNR and CDR2 FQNEAQ (reference sequence). CDR3 length: 13 amino acids. The CDR3 is CASSLSGNNEQFF.

The chain is built from TRBV6-6 and TRBJ2-1; with no DNA, the TCRdb D assignment of TRBD1 cannot be verified. The CDR3 sequence is 13 residues long. CDR1 and CDR2 from the germline V gene are MNHNY and SVGAGI (reference sequence). The CDR3 here is CASSSPGHWEQFF.

V usage is TRBV3-1 and J usage is TRBJ2-7; absent DNA, TCRdb's TRBD1 call cannot be checked. This CDR3 has 14 amino acids. Looked up from germline, CDR1 is LGHDT and CDR2 is YNNKEL (reference sequence). The CDR3 here is CASSRGTVSYEQYF.

The J gene is TRBJ2-3, the V gene TRBV12-5; TCRdb proposes TRBD2, but this gene call is untestable without DNA. Looked up from germline, CDR1 is LGHNT and CDR2 is FRNRAP. The CDR3 extends over 15 amino acids. The CDR3: CASAYRGGLADTQYF.

The chain couples TRBV10-3 to TRBJ1-2. The V gene's germline CDR1 is ENHRY and CDR2 SYGVKD. This CDR3 comprises 15 residues. The CDR3 sequence is CAISEDARTAGGYTF.

The rearrangement links TRBV7-8 to TRBJ2-3; the TCRdb D gene call, TRBD1, has no DNA to confirm it. CDR1 SGHVS and CDR2 FQNEAQ come from the germline V gene. The length of the CDR3 is 17 residues. The CDR3 loop is CASSFRGGTPSTDTQYF.

CDR3 sequence: CATSEPTGGVEETQYF. The chain combines TRBV24-1 with TRBJ2-5; TCRdb's assignment of TRBD1 cannot be checked, as there is no DNA. The CDR3 is 16 amino acids. Per germline, CDR1 KGHDR and CDR2 SFDVKD.

The chain employs TRBV3-1 and TRBJ2-3; the TRBD2 assignment by TCRdb is unverifiable without DNA. This CDR3 is 12 amino acids long. CDR1 is LGHDT and CDR2 is YNNKEL in the germline V gene (reference sequence). The CDR3 sequence: CASSPAAGTQYF.

The J gene is TRBJ2-3, the V gene TRBV11-2; as DNA is missing, the TRBD2 call by TCRdb cannot be tested. The germline V gene has CDR1 SGHAT and CDR2 FQNNGV. This CDR3 is built from 17 residues. The CDR3 spells CASSSRTSGLYTDTQYF.

This chain joins TRBV12-3 or TRBV12-4 and TRBJ2-7; TCRdb indicates TRBD2, and absent DNA this call remains unverified. The CDR3 runs to 12 residues. The CDR3 sequence is CASGGVPYEQYF.

The CDR3 loop reads CASSLDPPYPETQYF. V and J are TRBV5-1 and TRBJ2-5; TCRdb picks TRBD1, but there is no DNA to check that call. The germline CDR1 and CDR2 sequences are SGHRS and YFSETQ. This CDR3 region has 15 residues.

V gene TRBV28 combines with J gene TRBJ2-5. This CDR3 is 12 amino acids long. Germline V lookup: CDR1 MDHEN, CDR2 SYDVKM. CDR3: CASSFKRETQYF.

V gene TRBV11-1 combines with J gene TRBJ2-1; TCRdb names TRBD2, which stays unverified in the absence of DNA. Germline CDR1 SGHAT, CDR2 FQDESV (reference sequence). The CDR3 contains 20 residues. CDR3 region: CASSIRPGLAGGNSYNEQFF.

The genes are TRBV7-9 and TRBJ2-2; the D gene TCRdb calls, TRBD2, cannot be checked with no DNA. This CDR3 is 16 amino acids long. The germline V gene encodes CDR1 SEHNR and CDR2 FQNEAQ (reference sequence). The CDR3 reads CASSLPSGRAPGELFF.

This rearrangement joins TRBV27 to TRBJ2-6; TCRdb lists TRBD1, though no DNA is available to test this call. Germline V gene sequence: CDR1 MNHEY, CDR2 SMNVEV (reference sequence). The CDR3 spans 17 residues. The CDR3 region is CATKGGRDFSGANVLTF.

V and J are TRBV12-3 or TRBV12-4 and TRBJ1-3; TCRdb designates TRBD1, a call that cannot be tested without DNA. This CDR3 is 15 amino acids long. The CDR3 here is CASRGDIPSGNTIYF.

The chain carries TRBV11-2 and TRBJ2-7; the D call of TRBD1 rests on TCRdb alone, since no DNA is present to check it. The germline V gene encodes CDR1 SGHAT and CDR2 FQNNGV. The CDR3 sequence is 14 residues long. CDR3 loop: CASSLVGGGYEQYF. Drawing the rest from reference TRBV11-2 and TRBJ2-7, the complete variable domain is EAGVAQSPRYKIIEKRQSVAFWCNPISGHATLYWYQQILGQGPKLLIQFQNNGVVDDSQLPKDRFSAERLKGVDSTLKIQPAKLEDSAVYLCASSLVGGGYEQYFGPGTRLTVT.